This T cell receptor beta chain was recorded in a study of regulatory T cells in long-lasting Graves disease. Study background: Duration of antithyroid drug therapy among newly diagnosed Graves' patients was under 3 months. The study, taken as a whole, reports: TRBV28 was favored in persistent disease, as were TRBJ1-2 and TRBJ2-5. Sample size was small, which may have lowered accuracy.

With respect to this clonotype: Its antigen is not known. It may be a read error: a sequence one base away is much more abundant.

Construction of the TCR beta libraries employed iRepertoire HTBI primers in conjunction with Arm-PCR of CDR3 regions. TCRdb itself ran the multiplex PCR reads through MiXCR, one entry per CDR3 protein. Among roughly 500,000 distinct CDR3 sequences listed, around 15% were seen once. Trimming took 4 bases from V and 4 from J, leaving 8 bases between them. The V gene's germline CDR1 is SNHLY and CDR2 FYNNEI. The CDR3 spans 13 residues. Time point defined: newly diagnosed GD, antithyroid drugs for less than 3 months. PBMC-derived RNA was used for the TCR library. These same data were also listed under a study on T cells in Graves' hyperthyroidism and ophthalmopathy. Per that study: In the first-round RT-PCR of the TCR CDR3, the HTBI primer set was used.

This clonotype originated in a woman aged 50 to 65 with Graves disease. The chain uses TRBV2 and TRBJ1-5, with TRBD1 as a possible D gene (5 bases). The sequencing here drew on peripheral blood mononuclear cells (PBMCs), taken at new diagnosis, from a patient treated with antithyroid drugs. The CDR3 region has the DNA TGTGCCAGCAGTGCGGGACTGAATCAGCCCCAGCATTTT. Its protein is CASSAGLNQPQHF.